This TCR beta chain was retrieved from a study of cytomegalovirus exposure and HLA in healthy donors. Findings and limits, study-wide: By a later analysis, the bulk of CMV-associated TCR beta chains appeared HLA-restricted. In a later analysis, across HLA loci, associated TCR counts were highest for DRB1, lowest for HLA-C. In vitro assays verified that a few CMV-associated chains recognized CMV antigens specifically.

PCR primers comprised 60 Vbeta and 13 Jbeta primers. Profiling relied on immunoSEQ multiplex PCR, and the TCRdb table lists in-frame clones only, not all of them. Here the sample table reports some 130,000 clones. On this clone: Its antigen remains unidentified.

The CDR3 totals 14 residues. Germline CDR1 reads MNHEY; CDR2 reads SVGAGI. After removal of 6 bases from V and 4 bases from J, the junction contained 6 bases not matched to a gene. V usage is TRBV6-5 and J usage is TRBJ1-3, with TRBD1 matching 7 bases. The specimen was PBMCs. The sequence came from a man younger than 30 in good health and CMV-seronegative. CDR3 DNA sequence: TGTGCCAGCAGCCGAGACAGGGAGGGAAACACCATATATTTT. Translating gives CASSRDREGNTIYF.